This TCR beta chain was captured in a study of cytomegalovirus exposure and HLA in healthy donors. PCR involved 60 Vbeta and 13 Jbeta primers. Sequencing used immunoSEQ multiplex PCR; TCRdb keeps in-frame clones, though not all of them. The sample carries tens of thousands of clones, about three quarters recorded once. Deletions cut 7 bases from V and 4 bases from J, with 19 bases between. CDR1 MNHEY and CDR2 SMNVEV come from the germline V gene (reference sequence). The CDR3 totals 16 residues. This chain uses TRBV27 with TRBJ2-2, with a possible D match to TRBD2 (6 bases). The clonotype was recovered from a male donor in good health and CMV-seropositive. The source material was PBMCs. Here the CDR3 reads CASTPPTGVRTGELFF. CDR3 sequence (DNA): TGTGCCAGCACCCCCCCGACGGGAGTGCGCACCGGGGAGCTGTTTTTT.